Included here is one TCR beta chain sequence, with context. Other DNA sequences in this specimen translate into the identical CDR3. Authors' analysis steps: Estimated nucleated cell counts came from reference gene primer amplification. Sequencing was performed with immunoSEQ multiplex PCR; in TCRdb, only in-frame clones are kept and a portion is missing. V, J and clone size were drawn from that table, and D and trimming were deduced from the DNA. Of about 150,000 clones in the sample, about 90% were seen once. This sample is drawn from a study of blood T cell repertoires in COVID-19. Study context: Samples came from the United States, Italy and Spain, spanning acute and convalescent COVID-19. PBMCs, B-cell-depleted T cells, or T cells provided the cDNA or gDNA that made up the material.

The V segment lost 0 bases and the J segment 5 bases; nucleotides outside the gene matches: 4. This CDR3 has 16 residues. CDR1 and CDR2 (germline): SGHRS, YFSETQ. The clonotype was recovered from a man in his fifties or sixties with acute or convalescent COVID-19. The chain has TRBV5-1 and TRBJ2-2, with 10 bases that match TRBD1. The specimen sequenced was peripheral blood. The CDR3 is CASSLVGGQGTGELFF. The CDR3 nucleotides read TGCGCCAGCAGCTTGGTCGGGGGACAGGGGACCGGGGAGCTGTTTTTT.